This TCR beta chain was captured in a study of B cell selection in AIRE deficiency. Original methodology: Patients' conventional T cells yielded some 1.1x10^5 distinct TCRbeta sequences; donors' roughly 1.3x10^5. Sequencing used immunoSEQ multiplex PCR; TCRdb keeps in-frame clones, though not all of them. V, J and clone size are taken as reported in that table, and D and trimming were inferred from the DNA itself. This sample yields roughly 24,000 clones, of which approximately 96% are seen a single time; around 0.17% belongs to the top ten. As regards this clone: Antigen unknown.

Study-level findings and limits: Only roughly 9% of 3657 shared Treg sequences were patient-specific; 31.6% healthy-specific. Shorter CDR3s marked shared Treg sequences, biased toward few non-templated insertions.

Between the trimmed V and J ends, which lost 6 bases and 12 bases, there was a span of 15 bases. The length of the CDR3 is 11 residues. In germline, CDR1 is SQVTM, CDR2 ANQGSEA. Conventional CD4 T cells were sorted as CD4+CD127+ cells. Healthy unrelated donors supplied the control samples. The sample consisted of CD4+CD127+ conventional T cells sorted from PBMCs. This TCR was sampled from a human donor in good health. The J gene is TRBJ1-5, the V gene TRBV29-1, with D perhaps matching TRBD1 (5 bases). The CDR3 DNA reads TGCAGCGTCGCCCATGGGGACTTCCAGCATTTT. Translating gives CSVAHGDFQHF.